Following are 10 T cell receptor beta chains from one sample sequenced in a study of blood T cell repertoires in COVID-19. Data came from immunoSEQ multiplex PCR; TCRdb stores just in-frame clones and leaves some out. There are approximately 270,000 clones in the sample; just under 85% occur only once, and about 10% lies in the top ten. The sequenced sample was peripheral blood. The source is a man older than 75 with acute or convalescent COVID-19.

This clone showed up just a few times. The chain employs TRBV11-2 and TRBJ1-3; D remains ambiguous. The germline V gene has CDR1 SGHAT and CDR2 FQNNGV. This CDR3 has 11 amino acids. Trimming shortened V by 3 bases and J by 7 bases, and 4 bases separated the two germline ends. This CDR3 is CASSFRNTIYF. The DNA of the CDR3 is TGTGCCAGCAGCTTCAGGAACACCATATATTTT.

In this sample, this clone turned up a few times. V gene TRBV19 combines with J gene TRBJ2-2; perhaps TRBD2 as D (5 bases). Between the trimmed V and J ends, which lost 4 bases and 4 bases, there was a span of 13 bases. CDR1 LNHDA and CDR2 SQIVND come from the germline V gene (reference sequence). The CDR3 runs 15 residues. CDR3 in DNA: TGTGCCAGTAGTACTTCCCCTGGAGGCACCGGGGAGCTGTTTTTT. Translated: CASSTSPGGTGELFF.

This clone appeared once. The rearrangement joins TRBV5-4 to TRBJ2-1; maybe TRBD2 (5 bases). This CDR3 is 11 amino acids long. Germline loops: CDR1 SGHNT, CDR2 YYREEE (reference sequence). V was clipped by 7 bases and J by 12 bases, with 14 bases between them. The CDR3 sequence: CASRSGRGQFF. CDR3 DNA sequence: TGTGCCAGCCGGAGCGGTCGCGGGCAGTTCTTC.

The chain has TRBV4-2 and TRBJ2-6; 7 bases fit TRBD2. V trimming: 1 base; J trimming: 0 bases; junction bases outside the gene matches: 6. Germline V lookup: CDR1 LGHNA, CDR2 YNFKEQ. CDR3 size: 18 residues. CDR3 sequence (DNA): TGTGCCAGCAGCCAAGGAAGGGGAGGGCCCTCTGGGGCCAACGTCCTGACTTTC. This translates into CASSQGRGGPSGANVLTF.

This chain uses TRBV7-2 with TRBJ2-7; no definite D call. The CDR3 extends over 14 amino acids. CDR1 is SGHTA, CDR2 FQGNSA, per germline. The germline V and J ends were trimmed by 4 bases and 2 bases, with 12 bases remaining between them. The CDR3 reads CASSSPSSPYEQYF. In nucleotides, the CDR3 is TGTGCCAGCAGCTCCCCGTCGAGCCCCTACGAGCAGTACTTC. The full variable domain, with the rest looked up from reference TRBV7-2 and TRBJ2-7, is GAGVSQSPSNKVTEKGKDVELRCDPISGHTALYWYRQSLGQGLEFLIYFQGNSAPDKSGLPSDRFSAERTGGSVSTLTIQRTQQEDSAVYLCASSSPSSPYEQYFGPGTRLTVT.

This chain joins TRBV7-2 and TRBJ1-6; D perhaps matches TRBD1 (5 bases). Germline loops: CDR1 SGHTA, CDR2 FQGNSA. The CDR3 spans 14 residues. V dropped 1 base and J dropped 7 bases, with 8 bases sitting between them. The CDR3, as DNA: TGTGCCAGCAGCTTAGGGGGGAGGAATTCACCCCTCCACTTT. This translates into CASSLGGRNSPLHF.

The chain has TRBV15 and TRBJ1-2; D possibly corresponds to TRBD1 (5 bases). In germline, CDR1 is LNHNV, CDR2 YYDKDF (reference sequence). This CDR3 comprises 16 residues. With 0 bases removed from V and 7 bases from J, the gap between germline ends came to 18 bases. CDR3 sequence: CATSRDLGGDGAGYTF. CDR3 nucleotide sequence: TGTGCCACCAGCAGAGATCTGGGGGGGGATGGGGCTGGCTACACCTTC.

The chain has TRBV18 and TRBJ1-4; 8 nucleotides match TRBD1. The CDR3 sequence is 14 residues long. Losses at the gene ends were 3 bases for V and 7 bases for J; bases not matched to a gene: 4. CDR1 and CDR2 (germline): KGHSH, LQKENI. The CDR3 coding sequence is TGTGCCAGCTCACCTGGACAGGGAGTTGAAAAACTGTTTTTT. Its protein is CASSPGQGVEKLFF.

CDR3 nucleotides: TGTGCCACCAGTGATCACAATCCTACAGGGATAGGGGCCAACGTCCTGACTTTC. Translation gives CATSDHNPTGIGANVLTF. V and J are TRBV24-1 and TRBJ2-6; tentative D call: TRBD1 (6 bases). The V end was cut by 3 bases, the J end by 4 bases, with 18 bases between. The germline CDR1 and CDR2 sequences are KGHDR and SFDVKD. CDR3 length: 18 amino acids.

The V gene is TRBV3-1 (or the pseudogene TRBV3-2), the J gene TRBJ1-1; 8 bases are a match to TRBD1. This CDR3 has 15 amino acids. V was clipped by 5 bases and J by 0 bases; unmatched bases: 5. Germline V CDR1 and CDR2: LGHDT, YNNKEL (reference sequence). DNA of the CDR3: TGTGCCAGCAGCTCCCGGACAGGGATGAACACTGAAGCTTTCTTT. The encoded protein is CASSSRTGMNTEAFF.